These T cell receptor beta chains were read from a single sample in a study of Graves' ophthalmopathy and Graves' hyperthyroidism. TCRdb re-called the multiplex PCR reads through MiXCR, storing one row per CDR3 protein. The data contain around 1,000,000 distinct CDR3 sequences, less than 45% of them singletons. Material for sequencing was peripheral blood or thyroid tissue (not recorded which). The receptors here all came from an adult man with Graves' hyperthyroidism. Each CDR3 is given with its conserved first and last residue. The D gene is left open where the match is weak. Only part of the rows carry a size: once, few, many, or a class if the clone is expanded.

TRBV7-2	TRBJ2-7	many	-	CASSLDLYTYEQYF	TGTGCCAGCAGCTTAGATTTGTACACCTACGAGCAGTACTTC
TRBV10-3	TRBJ2-3	few	-	CAISESGGAADTQYF	TGTGCCATCAGTGAGTCAGGAGGGGCGGCAGATACGCAGTATTTT
TRBV2	TRBJ1-5	-	-	CASSPRRLSNQPQHF	TGTGCCAGCAGTCCCCGTCGACTGAGCAATCAGCCCCAGCATTTT
TRBV2	TRBJ1-1	few	TRBD1	CASSGTGADTEAFF	TGTGCCAGCAGTGGTACAGGGGCTGACACTGAAGCTTTCTTT
TRBV7-2	TRBJ2-7	many	-	CASSPTGSLYEQYF	TGTGCCAGCAGCCCTACAGGCAGCCTCTACGAGCAGTACTTC
TRBV5-6	TRBJ2-5	-	-	CASSLIARRSKETQYF	TGTGCCAGCAGCTTGATCGCAAGAAGGTCAAAAGAGACCCAGTACTTC
TRBV10-3	TRBJ1-2	-	-	CAISVDGANRAYTF	TGTGCCATCAGCGTTGACGGGGCCAACCGAGCCTACACCTTC
TRBV12-3/TRBV12-4	TRBJ2-7	few	-	CASTHGPYEQYF	TGTGCCAGCACTCATGGGCCTTACGAGCAGTACTTC
TRBV7-2	TRBJ2-5	many	-	CASSWDPLVSETQYF	TGTGCCAGCAGCTGGGACCCCTTAGTTTCAGAGACCCAGTACTTC
TRBV7-2	TRBJ2-7	few	-	CASSVQTNPYEQYF	TGTGCCAGCAGCGTTCAGACAAACCCTTACGAGCAGTACTTC
TRBV12-3/TRBV12-4	TRBJ1-3	-	-	CASSVPRGSGNTIYF	TGTGCCAGCAGTGTTCCCAGGGGTTCTGGAAACACCATATATTTT
TRBV12-3/TRBV12-4	TRBJ1-2	-	TRBD1	CASSFGTGGNYGYTF	TGTGCCAGCAGTTTCGGGACAGGGGGCAACTATGGCTACACCTTC
TRBV25-1	TRBJ2-2	-	-	CASGQLKTPGSCFF	-
TRBV15	TRBJ1-2	once	TRBD1	CATSRVGTGVGNYGYTF	TGTGCCACCAGCAGAGTTGGGACAGGGGTCGGGAACTATGGCTACACCTTC
TRBV2	TRBJ1-1	many	TRBD1	CASTTGRTEAFF	TGTGCCAGCACGACAGGGCGAACTGAAGCTTTCTTT
TRBV20-1	TRBJ2-7	many	-	CSARDRLGVASYEQYF	TGCAGTGCTAGAGATCGGTTGGGGGTAGCCTCCTACGAGCAGTACTTC
TRBV28	TRBJ2-7	few	TRBD2	CASTGGSPYEQYF	TGTGCCAGCACTGGCGGGAGTCCCTACGAGCAGTACTTC
TRBV7-9	TRBJ2-5	many	TRBD2	CASRGGLAEQETQYF	TGTGCCAGCAGAGGCGGACTAGCGGAGCAAGAGACCCAGTACTTC
TRBV9	TRBJ2-7	few	-	CASSVQGSASYEQYF	TGTGCCAGCAGCGTCCAGGGGTCGGCTTCCTATGAGCAGTACTTC
TRBV12-3/TRBV12-4	TRBJ1-2	-	-	CASGSLRGHGYTF	TGTGCCAGCGGATCCCTCCGGGGCCATGGCTACACCTTC
TRBV7-9	TRBJ1-3	-	-	CASSFGTNSGNTVYF	TGTGCCAGCAGCTTTGGGACTAACTCTGGAAACACCGTATATTTT
TRBV6-1	TRBJ1-2	many	-	CASSDQGGGGQGYTF	TGTGCCAGCAGTGACCAGGGTGGAGGTGGTCAGGGCTACACCTTC
TRBV15	TRBJ2-6	-	TRBD2	CAISRGQPGLAAVTNVLTF	TGTGCCATCAGCAGAGGCCAGCCGGGACTAGCAGCTGTGACCAACGTCCTGACTTTC
TRBV9	TRBJ2-2	-	-	CASSVGWGSTNTGELFF	TGTGCCAGCAGCGTTGGGTGGGGCTCGACGAACACCGGGGAGCTGTTTTTT
TRBV7-6	TRBJ1-2	-	-	CASSSIRWGMGGYTF	TGTGCCAGCAGCTCGATCCGATGGGGAATGGGTGGCTACACCTTC
TRBV10-3	TRBJ2-7	-	TRBD2	CAISQGLAGDEQYF	TGTGCCATCAGTCAGGGACTAGCGGGAGACGAGCAGTACTTC
TRBV20-1	TRBJ2-7	-	-	CSAPLSPTWEQYF	TGCAGTGCTCCACTCTCCCCCACTTGGGAGCAGTACTTC
TRBV7-2	TRBJ1-1	many	-	CASHRAQNTEAFF	TGTGCCAGTCACAGGGCACAGAACACTGAAGCTTTCTTT
TRBV5-8	TRBJ2-7	many	TRBD2	CASSNRPSGLYEQYF	TGTGCCAGCAGCAATCGGCCTAGCGGGCTCTACGAGCAGTACTTC
TRBV11-2	TRBJ1-6	many	TRBD1	CASSSSHPGTGSPLHF	TGTGCCAGCAGCTCCTCCCATCCAGGGACAGGCTCACCCCTCCACTTT
TRBV7-3	TRBJ2-2	-	TRBD1	CASSYLTGMILRELFF	TGTGCCAGCAGCTATTTGACAGGGATGATTCTACGGGAGCTGTTTTTT
TRBV20-1	TRBJ1-5	few	-	CSAFDNLGQPQHF	TGCAGTGCTTTCGACAATCTGGGTCAGCCCCAGCATTTT
TRBV4-2	TRBJ1-5	few	TRBD1	CASSLRVLDREDSNQPQHF	TGTGCCAGCAGCTTGAGGGTGCTGGACAGGGAGGATAGCAATCAGCCCCAGCATTTT
TRBV7-9	TRBJ1-6	-	-	CASSGGGRGFNSPLHF	TGTGCCAGCAGCGGTGGGGGGAGGGGCTTTAATTCACCCCTCCACTTT
TRBV20-1	TRBJ1-2	once	TRBD1	CSAGQGAALYTF	TGCAGTGCTGGACAGGGGGCTGCTCTCTACACCTTC
TRBV12-3/TRBV12-4	TRBJ2-7	-	-	CASSVGNYYEQYF	TGTGCCAGCAGCGTGGGCAACTACTACGAGCAGTACTTC
TRBV7-3	TRBJ2-6	many	TRBD1	CASGRQGASSGANVLTF	TGTGCCAGCGGGCGACAGGGGGCCAGCTCTGGGGCCAACGTCCTGACTTTC
TRBV11-2	TRBJ2-5	-	TRBD2	CTSSLDPPSGRGGKKTQYF	TGTACCAGCAGCTTAGATCCCCCTAGCGGGAGAGGGGGTAAAAAGACCCAGTACTTC
TRBV14	TRBJ1-5	once	TRBD1	CASSRVDRGRETQHF	TGTGCCAGCAGCCGAGTGGACAGGGGGCGTGAGACCCAGCATTTT
TRBV7-8	TRBJ1-3	-	-	CASSLYGAGGNTIYF	TGTGCCAGCAGCTTATATGGGGCTGGAGGAAACACCATATATTTT
TRBV19	TRBJ1-3	few	-	CASSSWYSGNTIYF	TGTGCCAGTAGTTCGTGGTACTCTGGAAACACCATATATTTT
TRBV5-5	TRBJ2-7	few	-	CASSLYLNGPLYEQYF	TGTGCCAGCAGCTTGTATCTTAACGGACCTCTCTACGAGCAGTACTTC
TRBV12-3/TRBV12-4	TRBJ1-2	few	-	CASSEDPNAHYGYTF	TGTGCCAGCAGTGAAGACCCGAACGCTCACTATGGCTACACCTTC
TRBV15	TRBJ2-7	-	-	CATSFQSRGYYEQYF	TGTGCCACCAGCTTCCAATCCCGCGGATACTACGAGCAGTACTTC
TRBV19	TRBJ1-1	many	-	CASSISGEAFF	TGTGCCAGTAGTATCTCTGGGGAAGCTTTCTTT
TRBV10-3	TRBJ1-2	-	TRBD1	CAIRKPRDRGAYGYTF	TGTGCCATCAGGAAACCCCGGGACAGGGGGGCTTATGGCTACACCTTC
TRBV29-1	TRBJ1-5	many	-	CSAEIREGQPQHF	TGCAGCGCTGAAATCAGGGAAGGTCAGCCCCAGCATTTT
TRBV20-1	TRBJ2-7	-	-	CSAESREGVSYEQYF	TGCAGTGCTGAAAGCCGGGAAGGGGTATCCTACGAGCAGTACTTC
TRBV7-8	TRBJ1-5	many	-	CASSLYGGISNQPQHF	TGTGCCAGCAGCTTATATGGGGGGATTAGCAATCAGCCCCAGCATTTT
TRBV7-8	TRBJ1-5	once	TRBD1	CASSLYGQGGQPQHF	TGTGCCAGCAGTTTATACGGACAGGGCGGCCAGCCCCAGCATTTT
TRBV29-1	TRBJ2-7	many	TRBD1	CSVKLGQGGYEQYF	TGCAGCGTTAAACTGGGACAGGGGGGCTACGAGCAGTACTTC
TRBV14	TRBJ1-2	-	TRBD1	CASSQEGQGLYGYTF	TGTGCCAGCAGCCAAGAAGGACAGGGCCTCTATGGCTACACCTTC